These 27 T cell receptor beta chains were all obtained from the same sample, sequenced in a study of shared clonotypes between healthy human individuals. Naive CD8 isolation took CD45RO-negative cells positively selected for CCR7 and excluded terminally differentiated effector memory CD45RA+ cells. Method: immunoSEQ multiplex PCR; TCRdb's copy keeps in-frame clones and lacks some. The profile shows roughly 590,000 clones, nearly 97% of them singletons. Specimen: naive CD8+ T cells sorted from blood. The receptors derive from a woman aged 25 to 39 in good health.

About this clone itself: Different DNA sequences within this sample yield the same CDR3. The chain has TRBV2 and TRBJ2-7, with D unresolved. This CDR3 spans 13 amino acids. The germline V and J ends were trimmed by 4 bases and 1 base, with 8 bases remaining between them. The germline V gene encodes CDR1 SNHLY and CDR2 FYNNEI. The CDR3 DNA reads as TGTGCCAGCAGTGCGGATGGATCCTACGAGCAGTACTTC. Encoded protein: CASSADGSYEQYF.

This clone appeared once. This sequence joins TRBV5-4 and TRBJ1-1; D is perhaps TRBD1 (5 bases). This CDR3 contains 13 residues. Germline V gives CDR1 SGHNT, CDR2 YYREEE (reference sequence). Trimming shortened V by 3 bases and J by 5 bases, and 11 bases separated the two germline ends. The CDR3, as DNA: TGTGCCAGCAGCTCCAGGGAGGGGACTGAAGCTTTCTTT. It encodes CASSSREGTEAFF.

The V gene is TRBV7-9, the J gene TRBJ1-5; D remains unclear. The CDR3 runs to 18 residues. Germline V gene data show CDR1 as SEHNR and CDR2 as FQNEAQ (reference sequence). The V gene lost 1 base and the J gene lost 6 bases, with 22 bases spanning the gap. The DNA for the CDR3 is TGTGCCAGCAGCTTAGAGGACGAGTTTCTCGGTCCTGGTCAGCCCCAGCATTTT. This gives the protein CASSLEDEFLGPGQPQHF.

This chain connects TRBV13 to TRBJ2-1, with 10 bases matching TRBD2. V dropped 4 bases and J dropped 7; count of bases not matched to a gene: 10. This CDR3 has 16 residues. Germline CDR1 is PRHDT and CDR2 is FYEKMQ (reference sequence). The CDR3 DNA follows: TGTGCCAGCAGCTCTACAGCGGGAGGGCCGGAGAATGAGCAGTTCTTC. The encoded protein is CASSSTAGGPENEQFF.

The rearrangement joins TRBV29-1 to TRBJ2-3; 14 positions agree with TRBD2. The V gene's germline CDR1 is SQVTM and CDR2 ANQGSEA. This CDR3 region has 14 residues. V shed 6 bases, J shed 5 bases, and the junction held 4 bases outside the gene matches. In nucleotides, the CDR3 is TGCAGCGTCTGGGGACTAGCGGGAGAAGATACGCAGTATTTT. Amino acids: CSVWGLAGEDTQYF.

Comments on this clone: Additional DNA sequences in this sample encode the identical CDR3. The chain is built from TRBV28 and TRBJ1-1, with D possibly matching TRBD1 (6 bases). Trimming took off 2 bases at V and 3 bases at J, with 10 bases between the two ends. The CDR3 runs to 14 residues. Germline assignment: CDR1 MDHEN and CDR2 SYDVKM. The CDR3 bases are TGTGCCAGCAGTTTAGGGGGCGAAGACACTGAAGCTTTCTTT. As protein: CASSLGGEDTEAFF.

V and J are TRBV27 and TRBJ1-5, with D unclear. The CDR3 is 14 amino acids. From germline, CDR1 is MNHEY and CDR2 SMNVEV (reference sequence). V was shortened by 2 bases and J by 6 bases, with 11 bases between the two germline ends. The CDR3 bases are TGTGCCAGCAGTTTAGTTGGGAGTGGTCAGCCCCAGCATTTT. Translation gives CASSLVGSGQPQHF.

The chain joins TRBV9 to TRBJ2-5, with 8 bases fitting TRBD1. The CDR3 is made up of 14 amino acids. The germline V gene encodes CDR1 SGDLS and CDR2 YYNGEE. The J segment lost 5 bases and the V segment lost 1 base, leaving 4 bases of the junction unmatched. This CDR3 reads CASSVQGAQETQYF. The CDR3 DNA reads TGTGCCAGCAGCGTACAGGGGGCGCAGGAGACCCAGTACTTC.

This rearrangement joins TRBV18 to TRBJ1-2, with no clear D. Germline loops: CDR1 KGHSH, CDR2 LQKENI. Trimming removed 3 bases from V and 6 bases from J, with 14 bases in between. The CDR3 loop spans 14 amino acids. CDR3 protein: CASSPTDLVHGYTF. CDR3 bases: TGTGCCAGCTCACCCACTGACCTGGTGCATGGCTACACCTTC.

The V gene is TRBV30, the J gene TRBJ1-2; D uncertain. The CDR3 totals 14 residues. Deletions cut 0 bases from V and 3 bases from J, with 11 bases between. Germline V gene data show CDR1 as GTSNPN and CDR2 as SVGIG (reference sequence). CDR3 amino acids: CAWSVWAGDYGYTF. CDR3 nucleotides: TGTGCCTGGAGTGTGTGGGCCGGGGACTATGGCTACACCTTC.

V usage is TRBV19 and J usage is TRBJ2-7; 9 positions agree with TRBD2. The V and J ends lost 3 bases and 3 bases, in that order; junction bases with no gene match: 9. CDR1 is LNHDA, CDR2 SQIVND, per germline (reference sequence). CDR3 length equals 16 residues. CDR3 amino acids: CASSIVGGGGLYEQYF. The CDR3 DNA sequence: TGTGCCAGTAGTATTGTCGGCGGGGGGGGTCTCTACGAGCAGTACTTC.

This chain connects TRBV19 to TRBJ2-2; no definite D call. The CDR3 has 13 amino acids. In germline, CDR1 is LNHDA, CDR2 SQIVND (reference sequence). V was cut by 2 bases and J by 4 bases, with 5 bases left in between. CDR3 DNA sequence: TGTGCCAGTAGTATAATACTCACCGGGGAGCTGTTTTTT. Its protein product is CASSIILTGELFF.

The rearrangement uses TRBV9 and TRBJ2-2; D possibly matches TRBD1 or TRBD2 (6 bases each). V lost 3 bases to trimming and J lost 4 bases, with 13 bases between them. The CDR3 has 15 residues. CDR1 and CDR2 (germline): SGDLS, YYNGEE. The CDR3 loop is CASSEGGSSTGELFF. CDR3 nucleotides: TGTGCCAGCAGCGAGGGGGGCTCCAGCACCGGGGAGCTGTTTTTT.

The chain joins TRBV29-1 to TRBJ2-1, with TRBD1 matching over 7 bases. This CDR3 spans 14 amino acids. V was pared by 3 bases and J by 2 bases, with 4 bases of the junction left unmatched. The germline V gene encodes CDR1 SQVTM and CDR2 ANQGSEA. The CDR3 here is CSVETGITYNEQFF. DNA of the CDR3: TGCAGCGTTGAGACAGGGATTACCTACAATGAGCAGTTCTTC.

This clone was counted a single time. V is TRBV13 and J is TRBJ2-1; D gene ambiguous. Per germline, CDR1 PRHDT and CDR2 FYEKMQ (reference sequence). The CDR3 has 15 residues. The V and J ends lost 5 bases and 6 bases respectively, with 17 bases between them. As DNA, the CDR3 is TGTGCCAGCAGCGATAATCTGGCTGAGCGCAATGAGCAGTTCTTC. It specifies CASSDNLAERNEQFF. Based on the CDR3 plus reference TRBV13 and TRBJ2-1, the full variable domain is AAGVIQSPRHLIKEKRETATLKCYPIPRHDTVYWYQQGPGQDPQFLISFYEKMQSDKGSIPDRFSAQQFSDYHSELNMSSLELGDSALYFCASSDNLAERNEQFFGPGTRLTVL.

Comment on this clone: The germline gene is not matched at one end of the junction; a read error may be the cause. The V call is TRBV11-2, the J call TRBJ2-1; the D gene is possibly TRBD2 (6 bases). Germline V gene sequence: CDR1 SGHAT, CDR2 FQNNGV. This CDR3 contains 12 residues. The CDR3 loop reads CASSFIGGEQFF. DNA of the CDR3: TGTGCAAGCAGCTTTATCGGGGGTGAGCAGTTCTTC.

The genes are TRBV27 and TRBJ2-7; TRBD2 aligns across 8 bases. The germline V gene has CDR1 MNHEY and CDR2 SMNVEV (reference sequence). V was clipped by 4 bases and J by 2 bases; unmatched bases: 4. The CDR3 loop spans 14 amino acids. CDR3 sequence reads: CASSYQRGTYEQYF. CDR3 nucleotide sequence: TGTGCCAGCAGTTACCAGCGGGGGACCTACGAGCAGTACTTC.

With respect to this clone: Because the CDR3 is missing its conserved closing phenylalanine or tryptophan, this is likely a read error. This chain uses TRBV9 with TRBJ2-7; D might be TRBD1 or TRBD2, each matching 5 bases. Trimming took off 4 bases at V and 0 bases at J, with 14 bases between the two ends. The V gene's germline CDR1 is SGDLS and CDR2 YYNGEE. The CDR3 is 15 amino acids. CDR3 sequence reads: CASSLGTASSYEQYS. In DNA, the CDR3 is TGTGCCAGCAGCCTCGGGACGGCAAGCTCCTACGAGCAGTACTCC.

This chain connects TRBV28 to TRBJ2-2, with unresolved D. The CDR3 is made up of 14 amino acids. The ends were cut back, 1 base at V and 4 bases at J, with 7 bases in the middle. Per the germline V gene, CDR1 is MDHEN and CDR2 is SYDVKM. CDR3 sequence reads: CASSLLAGTGELFF. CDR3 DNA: TGTGCCAGCAGTTTATTGGCAGGCACCGGGGAGCTGTTTTTT. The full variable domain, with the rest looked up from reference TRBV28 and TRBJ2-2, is DVKVTQSSRYLVKRTGEKVFLECVQDMDHENMFWYRQDPGLGLRLIYFSYDVKMKEKGDIPEGYSVSREKKERFSLILESASTNQTSMYLCASSLLAGTGELFFGEGSRLTVL.

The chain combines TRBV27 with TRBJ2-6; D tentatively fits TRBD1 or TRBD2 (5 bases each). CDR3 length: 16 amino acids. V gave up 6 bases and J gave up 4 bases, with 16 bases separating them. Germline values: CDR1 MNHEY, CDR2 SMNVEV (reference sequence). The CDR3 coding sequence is TGTGCCAGCAGCCCTAACCCGGGACCCGGGGCCAACGTCCTGACTTTC. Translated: CASSPNPGPGANVLTF. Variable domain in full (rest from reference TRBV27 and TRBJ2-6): EAQVTQNPRYLITVTGKKLTVTCSQNMNHEYMSWYRQDPGLGLRQIYYSMNVEVTDKGDVPEGYKVSRKEKRNFPLILESPSPNQTSLYFCASSPNPGPGANVLTFGAGSRLTVL.

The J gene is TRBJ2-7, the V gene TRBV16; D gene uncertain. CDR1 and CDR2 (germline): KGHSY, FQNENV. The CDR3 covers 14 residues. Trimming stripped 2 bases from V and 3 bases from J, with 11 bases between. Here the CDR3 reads CASSQDNQVYEQYF. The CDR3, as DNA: TGTGCCAGCAGCCAAGACAACCAAGTCTACGAGCAGTACTTC.

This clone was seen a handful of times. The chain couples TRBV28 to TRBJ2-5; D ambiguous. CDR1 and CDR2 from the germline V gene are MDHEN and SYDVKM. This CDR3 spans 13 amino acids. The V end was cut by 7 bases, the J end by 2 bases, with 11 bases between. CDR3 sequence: CASTMVPQETQYF. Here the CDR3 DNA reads TGTGCCAGCACCATGGTTCCTCAAGAGACCCAGTACTTC.

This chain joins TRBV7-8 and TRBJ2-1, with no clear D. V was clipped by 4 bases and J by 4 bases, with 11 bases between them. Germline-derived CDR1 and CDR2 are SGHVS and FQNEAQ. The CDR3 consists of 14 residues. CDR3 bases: TGTGCCAGCAGCTCCGTACCTGGGTACAATGAGCAGTTCTTC. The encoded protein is CASSSVPGYNEQFF.

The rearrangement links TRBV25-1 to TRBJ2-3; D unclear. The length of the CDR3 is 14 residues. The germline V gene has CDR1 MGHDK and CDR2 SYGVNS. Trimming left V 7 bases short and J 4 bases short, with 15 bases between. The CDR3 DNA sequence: TGTGCCAGCACGTTTTCTGAAATCCCAGATACGCAGTATTTT. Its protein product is CASTFSEIPDTQYF.

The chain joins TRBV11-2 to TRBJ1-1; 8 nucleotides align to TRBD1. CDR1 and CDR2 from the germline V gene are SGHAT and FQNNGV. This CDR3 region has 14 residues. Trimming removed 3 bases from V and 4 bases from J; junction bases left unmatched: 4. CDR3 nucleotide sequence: TGTGCCAGCAGCTTCCGACAGGGGAGCACTGAAGCTTTCTTT. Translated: CASSFRQGSTEAFF.

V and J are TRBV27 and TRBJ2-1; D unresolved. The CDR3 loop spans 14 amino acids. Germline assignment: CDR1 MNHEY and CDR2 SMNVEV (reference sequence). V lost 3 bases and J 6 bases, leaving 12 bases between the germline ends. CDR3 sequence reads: CASSLARLGNEQFF. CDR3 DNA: TGTGCCAGCAGTTTGGCTAGACTGGGCAATGAGCAGTTCTTC.

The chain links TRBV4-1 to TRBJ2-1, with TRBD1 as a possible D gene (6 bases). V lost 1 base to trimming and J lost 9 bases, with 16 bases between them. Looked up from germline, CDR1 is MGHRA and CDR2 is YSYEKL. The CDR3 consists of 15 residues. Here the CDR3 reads CASSQVLSRDTEQFF. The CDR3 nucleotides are TGCGCCAGCAGCCAAGTACTCTCAAGGGACACTGAGCAGTTCTTC.